Each of the 26 T cell receptor beta chains below was sequenced from the same sample in a study of CD8 T cells in ankylosing spondylitis. Study outcomes and limitations: Ankylosing spondylitis blood seemed to carry a telltale TCR beta motif made of eight or nine highly homologous variants.

TCRdb reanalysed the 5' RACE reads using MiXCR and keeps one entry per CDR3 protein. The sample shows roughly 400,000 distinct CDR3 sequences, 20% to 25% of them seen only once. Antigens of these TCRs are unknown. Material: blood, either unsorted or a sorted T cell fraction (not recorded which). The receptors stem from a male donor with ankylosing spondylitis.

This chain links TRBV7-2 with TRBJ2-7, with D hard to call. Trimming removed 4 bases at V and 7 bases at J, with 8 bases between. CDR1 and CDR2 (germline): SGHTA, FQGNSA. This CDR3 comprises 11 residues. The CDR3 nucleotides read TGTGCCAGCAGCTCAGGCCAGGAGCAGTACTTC. Translating it yields CASSSGQEQYF. Drawing the rest from reference TRBV7-2 and TRBJ2-7, the complete variable domain is GAGVSQSPSNKVTEKGKDVELRCDPISGHTALYWYRQSLGQGLEFLIYFQGNSAPDKSGLPSDRFSAERTGGSVSTLTIQRTQQEDSAVYLCASSSGQEQYFGPGTRLTVT.

The chain couples TRBV7-9 to TRBJ2-7; D unclear. The V gene's germline CDR1 is SEHNR and CDR2 FQNEAQ (reference sequence). Deletions cut 1 base from V and 2 bases from J, with 9 bases between. This CDR3 is built from 14 residues. The CDR3 DNA reads TGTGCCAGCAGCTTAGGTGGCATTGCCTACGAGCAGTACTTC. It codes for CASSLGGIAYEQYF.

This clonotype was found a few times. The rearrangement links TRBV6-5 to TRBJ2-7, with D perhaps given as TRBD1 or TRBD2 (5 bases each). The CDR3 covers 15 residues. The V and J ends lost 2 bases and 6 bases respectively, with 17 bases between them. Germline V CDR1 and CDR2: MNHEY, SVGAGI. CDR3 sequence (DNA): TGTGCCAGCAGTTACCTGGGACCAGGAGCCTCCGAGCAGTACTTC. It is translated as CASSYLGPGASEQYF.

This clonotype was counted only a few times. V usage is TRBV11-3 and J usage is TRBJ2-3, with D hard to call. The CDR3 is made up of 13 amino acids. V lost 4 bases to trimming and J lost 6 bases, with 11 bases between them. Germline-derived CDR1 and CDR2 are SGHNT and YENEEA. The CDR3 DNA sequence: TGTGCCAGCAGCTCAACCTCCCCGGATACGCAGTATTTT. Protein sequence: CASSSTSPDTQYF.

This clonotype was counted only a few times. This chain joins TRBV4-1 and TRBJ2-2; D gene ambiguous. CDR1 is MGHRA and CDR2 is YSYEKL in the germline V gene. V shed 1 base and J shed 6 bases, with 12 bases lying between them. CDR3 length: 15 amino acids. DNA for the CDR3: TGCGCCAGCAGCCAAGGATGGAGTAGGTCCGGGGAGCTGTTTTTT. Translated: CASSQGWSRSGELFF.

The chain recombines TRBV6-5 with TRBJ2-7; 7 bases align to TRBD1. Germline CDR1 MNHEY, CDR2 SVGAGI. V gave up 4 bases and J gave up 5 bases; unmatched junction bases: 8. This CDR3 is 14 amino acids long. The CDR3 DNA reads as TGTGCCAGCAGTTCCCGGGACAGAGTCAACGAGCAGTACTTC. Translating it yields CASSSRDRVNEQYF.

V gene TRBV12-3 or TRBV12-4 combines with J gene TRBJ2-7; 15 nucleotides match TRBD2. With 4 bases clipped from V and 3 bases from J, the junction kept 10 bases outside the gene matches. The CDR3 covers 18 residues. CDR3 DNA: TGTGCCAGCAGTTCGGGACTAGCGGGAGGCCGAACCCTCTACGAGCAGTACTTC. Translated, it gives CASSSGLAGGRTLYEQYF.

This clonotype was detected only a few times. The rearrangement links TRBV28 to TRBJ2-5, with TRBD1 identical over 7 bases. The trim removed 5 bases at V and 2 bases at J, leaving 5 bases unmatched. Germline CDR1 is MDHEN and CDR2 is SYDVKM. This CDR3 has 14 residues. The chain's CDR3 is CASSLRQGQETQYF. The CDR3 region has the DNA TGTGCCAGCAGTCTGAGACAGGGACAAGAGACCCAGTACTTC.

V and J are TRBV20-1 and TRBJ2-5; perhaps D is TRBD1 or TRBD2 (6 bases each). Germline values: CDR1 DFQATT, CDR2 SNEGSKA (reference sequence). With 5 bases removed from V and 5 bases from J, the gap between germline ends came to 15 bases. This CDR3 has 13 residues. This CDR3 is CSAWTNGGETQYF. The CDR3 bases are TGCAGTGCTTGGACCAACGGGGGCGAGACCCAGTACTTC.

This clonotype was seen repeatedly, ten times or more. The chain employs TRBV29-1 and TRBJ2-1; 12 positions agree with TRBD2. The CDR3 has 13 residues. Germline assignment: CDR1 SQVTM and CDR2 ANQGSEA. Unmatched junction bases numbered 8, after V lost 7 bases and J lost 10 bases. CDR3 in DNA: TGCAGCGGAGGACTAGCGGGGCCCCGGGAGCAGTTCTTC. Amino acids: CSGGLAGPREQFF.

This clonotype was found a few times. The chain has TRBV27 and TRBJ2-5, with TRBD1 identical over 7 bases. Unmatched junction bases numbered 10, after V lost 4 bases and J lost 5 bases. This CDR3 contains 15 residues. The germline V gene encodes CDR1 MNHEY and CDR2 SMNVEV (reference sequence). CDR3 sequence (DNA): TGTGCCAGCAGTTCCTTGGGACAGTCCACCGAGACCCAGTACTTC. This encodes CASSSLGQSTETQYF.

The V gene is TRBV7-2, the J gene TRBJ1-2; D gene uncertain. Trimming took 1 base from V and 7 from J, leaving 10 bases between them. CDR3 length: 13 amino acids. CDR1 and CDR2 from the germline V gene are SGHTA and FQGNSA. The CDR3, as DNA: TGTGCCAGCAGCTTAGTACAGACGGGTGGCTACACCTTC. Translation gives CASSLVQTGGYTF.

V is TRBV7-9 and J is TRBJ2-7; D is unresolved. The CDR3 runs 12 residues. V was shortened by 0 bases and J by 7 bases, with 7 bases between the two germline ends. Germline lookup yields CDR1 SEHNR and CDR2 FQNEAQ (reference sequence). CDR3 region: CASSLARSEQYF. Written as DNA, the CDR3 is TGTGCCAGCAGCTTAGCGCGTAGTGAGCAGTACTTC.

The V and J genes are TRBV6-5 and TRBJ2-7; 13 bases line up with TRBD2. V was pared by 6 bases and J by 2 bases, with 4 bases of the junction left unmatched. The CDR3 is made up of 15 amino acids. Germline V gives CDR1 MNHEY, CDR2 SVGAGI. CDR3 region: CASRFTSGRAYEQYF. The CDR3 DNA sequence: TGTGCCAGCAGGTTTACTAGCGGGAGGGCCTACGAGCAGTACTTC.

The V gene is TRBV11-2, the J gene TRBJ2-1; 7 nucleotides agree with TRBD2. V lost 6 bases, J lost 1 base, and 3 bases stayed unmatched. The germline V gene encodes CDR1 SGHAT and CDR2 FQNNGV. This CDR3 comprises 14 residues. The CDR3 is CASRLAVSYNEQFF. CDR3 coding DNA: TGTGCCAGCAGGCTAGCGGTTTCCTACAATGAGCAGTTCTTC.

The sample holds a few counts of this clonotype. The genes are TRBV27 and TRBJ1-1; D remains ambiguous. Germline V gene data show CDR1 as MNHEY and CDR2 as SMNVEV (reference sequence). This CDR3 spans 12 amino acids. The ends were cut back, 3 bases at V and 2 bases at J, with 4 bases in the middle. The CDR3, as DNA: TGTGCCAGCAGTTTTATTAACACTGAAGCTTTCTTT. Translation gives CASSFINTEAFF.

The V gene is TRBV28, the J gene TRBJ2-7; no definite D call. The ends were cut back, 5 bases at V and 2 bases at J, with 16 bases in the middle. CDR1 is MDHEN, CDR2 SYDVKM, per germline. This CDR3 has 15 amino acids. CDR3 amino acids: CASSLNPGLTYEQYF. The CDR3 bases are TGTGCCAGCAGTCTGAACCCGGGCCTCACCTACGAGCAGTACTTC.

The chain recombines TRBV7-6 with TRBJ1-5; the D is unclear. Trimming pared 2 bases from V and 6 bases from J, leaving 8 bases between. The CDR3 spans 13 residues. Germline V CDR1 and CDR2: SGHVS, FNYEAQ. CDR3 DNA: TGTGCCAGCAGCTTATCCTCACTTCAGCCCCAGCATTTT. It yields the protein CASSLSSLQPQHF.

This clonotype was seen a few times. The chain recombines TRBV20-1 with TRBJ2-1; 7 bases fit TRBD2. Trimming removed 5 bases from V and 4 bases from J; junction bases left unmatched: 11. Germline assignment: CDR1 DFQATT and CDR2 SNEGSKA (reference sequence). This CDR3 has 15 amino acids. The CDR3 DNA sequence: TGCAGTGCTGAGGCCGGACTAGTTATGTACAATGAGCAGTTCTTC. This translates into CSAEAGLVMYNEQFF.

This chain joins TRBV7-6 and TRBJ1-1; 9 nucleotides align to TRBD1. CDR1 SGHVS and CDR2 FNYEAQ come from the germline V gene. The length of the CDR3 is 15 residues. The junction had 6 bases not matched to a gene; V was cut back by 3 bases and J by 4 bases. CDR3 sequence (DNA): TGTGCCAGCAGCTTCTACAGGGGGCCGGGCACTGAAGCTTTCTTT. This codes for CASSFYRGPGTEAFF.

A few counts support this clonotype. The chain combines TRBV5-1 with TRBJ2-7; 9 bases fit TRBD1. The CDR3 extends over 14 amino acids. Germline loops: CDR1 SGHRS, CDR2 YFSETQ. J was trimmed by 5 bases and V by 2 bases; bases with no gene match: 5. The CDR3 region has the DNA TGCGCCAGCAGCTTCCGGACAGGGGTTAACGAGCAGTACTTC. Residues: CASSFRTGVNEQYF.

This clonotype was detected a few times. The rearrangement links TRBV6-1 to TRBJ1-2; 11 bases align to TRBD1. The CDR3 sequence is 15 residues long. Germline-derived CDR1 and CDR2 are MNHNS and SASEGT. V lost 7 bases and J lost 3; bases outside the gene matches: 7. The CDR3 loop reads CASTDGTGGYYGYTF. The CDR3 DNA reads TGTGCCAGCACAGACGGGACAGGGGGTTACTATGGCTACACCTTC.

V usage is TRBV7-8 and J usage is TRBJ2-1; the D gene could be TRBD1 or TRBD2 (5 bases each). V shed 5 bases and J shed 9 bases, with 17 bases lying between them. The CDR3 consists of 14 residues. CDR1 is SGHVS and CDR2 is FQNEAQ in the germline V gene. The CDR3 DNA reads TGTGCCAGCAGCCCGGGACCTAAGAGTGGTGAGCAGTTCTTC. It encodes CASSPGPKSGEQFF. The variable domain in full, completed from reference TRBV7-8 and TRBJ2-1, reads GAGVSQSPRYKVAKRGQDVALRCDPISGHVSLFWYQQALGQGPEFLTYFQNEAQLDKSGLPSDRFFAERPEGSVSTLKIQRTQQEDSAVYLCASSPGPKSGEQFFGPGTRLTVL.

This clonotype occurred many times. The rearrangement uses TRBV6-2 or TRBV6-3 and TRBJ1-1; D is unresolved. Trimming shortened V by 3 bases and J by 4 bases, and 12 bases separated the two germline ends. This CDR3 has 14 residues. The germline CDR1 and CDR2 sequences are MNHEY and SVGEGT. The CDR3 bases are TGTGCCAGCAGTTATATCTTAAAGGGCACTGAAGCTTTCTTT. It translates to CASSYILKGTEAFF.

A few counts support this clonotype. The chain has TRBV9 and TRBJ1-1, with 9 bases aligning to TRBD1. Germline CDR1 and CDR2: SGDLS and YYNGEE. V shed 1 base, J shed 4 bases, and the junction held 5 bases outside the gene matches. The CDR3 consists of 15 residues. CDR3: CASSVLDRGPTEAFF. CDR3 nucleotides: TGTGCCAGCAGCGTACTGGACAGGGGACCCACTGAAGCTTTCTTT.

The chain recombines TRBV29-1 with TRBJ2-5; the D is unclear. Trimming took off 6 bases at V and 2 bases at J, with 13 bases between the two ends. Germline CDR1 is SQVTM and CDR2 is ANQGSEA. This CDR3 region has 13 residues. The CDR3 reads CSVRALVQETQYF. CDR3 DNA sequence: TGCAGCGTCCGAGCGTTGGTGCAAGAGACCCAGTACTTC.